One and the same sample provided the 17 T cell receptor beta chains below, sequenced in a study of early T cells in non-severe SARS-CoV-2 infection. In TCRdb, the 5' RACE reads were re-called with MiXCR into one record per CDR3 protein. The data show around 80,000 distinct CDR3 sequences, less than 11% seen once. The sequences come from whole blood, collected at baseline. Every receptor here comes from an adult who was a healthcare worker with PCR-confirmed SARS-CoV-2 infection or an uninfected control (not recorded which).

In this sample, this clonotype turned up a few times. The chain couples TRBV7-3 to TRBJ2-1; D remains ambiguous. The germline V gene has CDR1 SGHTA and CDR2 FQGTGA. V gave up 1 base and J gave up 9 bases, with 10 bases separating them. The CDR3 totals 13 residues. In DNA, the CDR3 is TGTGCCAGCAGCTTAAATGTGATAGGTGAGCAGTTCTTC. Its translation is CASSLNVIGEQFF.

This clonotype showed up just a few times. The CDR3 spells CASSLTVDTQYF. The CDR3 DNA sequence: TGTGCCAGCAGCCTCACAGTAGATACGCAGTATTTT. The chain couples TRBV13 to TRBJ2-3, with no clear D. The germline V gene has CDR1 PRHDT and CDR2 FYEKMQ (reference sequence). The length of the CDR3 is 12 residues. V gave up 5 bases and J gave up 5 bases, with 8 bases separating them.

This clonotype occurred a few times. This chain connects TRBV19 to TRBJ2-5; 8 bases are shared with TRBD2. There are 13 residues in the CDR3. Germline V gene lookup returns CDR1 LNHDA and CDR2 SQIVND (reference sequence). With V trimmed by 4 bases and J by 5 bases, 3 bases remained unmatched. The CDR3 DNA sequence: TGTGCCAGTAGTACGAGCGGGAGTGAGACCCAGTACTTC. It translates to CASSTSGSETQYF.

The rearrangement links TRBV5-4 to TRBJ2-5; 8 bases line up with TRBD2. Trimming removed 2 bases from V and 2 bases from J; junction bases left unmatched: 8. The CDR3 loop spans 16 amino acids. Germline V CDR1 and CDR2: SGHNT, YYREEE (reference sequence). CDR3 DNA: TGTGCCAGCAGCTTTTTAGTCGGGACTAGACAAGAGACCCAGTACTTC. Encoded protein: CASSFLVGTRQETQYF.

There are many counts of this clonotype. CDR3 DNA: TGTGCCAGCAGCTTTCTGGATCTGAACACTGAAGCTTTCTTT. Translation gives CASSFLDLNTEAFF. This rearrangement joins TRBV5-6 to TRBJ1-1; D call uncertain. The CDR3 runs 14 residues. The ends were cut back, 2 bases at V and 0 bases at J, with 8 bases in the middle. Looked up from germline, CDR1 is SGHDT and CDR2 is YYEEEE.

This clonotype appeared many times. V and J are TRBV28 and TRBJ2-1; D tentatively fits TRBD1 or TRBD2 (5 bases each). Trimming removed 9 bases from V and 9 bases from J, with 12 bases in between. Germline values: CDR1 MDHEN, CDR2 SYDVKM. CDR3 size: 11 residues. The CDR3 region has the DNA TGTGCCAGTCAGCGAGGGGTTGAGCAGTTCTTC. It translates to CASQRGVEQFF.

Ten or more counts support this clonotype. The genes are TRBV20-1 and TRBJ2-5; 10 bases line up with TRBD2. Germline CDR1 reads DFQATT; CDR2 reads SNEGSKA (reference sequence). CDR3 length equals 14 residues. V lost 3 bases, J lost 5 bases, and 6 bases stayed unmatched. CDR3 sequence reads: CSASPQREGETQYF. The CDR3 DNA reads as TGCAGTGCTAGTCCGCAGCGGGAGGGGGAGACCCAGTACTTC.

This clonotype was seen only a few times. V and J are TRBV3-1 and TRBJ2-5, with TRBD2 identical over 13 bases. The J segment lost 5 bases and the V segment lost 4 bases, leaving 4 bases of the junction unmatched. The CDR3 has 15 residues. Germline values: CDR1 LGHDT, CDR2 YNNKEL (reference sequence). CDR3 DNA: TGTGCCAGCAGCCTACTAGCGGGAGGGCACGAGACCCAGTACTTC. It is translated as CASSLLAGGHETQYF.

This clonotype was found many times. The chain joins TRBV5-1 to TRBJ1-1, with a possible D match to TRBD1 (6 bases). The CDR3 length is 16 residues. V was cut by 3 bases and J by 1 base, with 16 bases left in between. CDR1 is SGHRS and CDR2 is YFSETQ in the germline V gene. In DNA form, the CDR3 reads TGCGCCAGCAGCTCGGACAGCGCGGCCACGAACACTGAAGCTTTCTTT. Translated: CASSSDSAATNTEAFF. The full variable domain, rest sourced from reference TRBV5-1 and TRBJ1-1, is KAGVTQTPRYLIKTRGQQVTLSCSPISGHRSVSWYQQTPGQGLQFLFEYFSETQRNKGNFPGRFSGRQFSNSRSEMNVSTLELGDSALYLCASSSDSAATNTEAFFGQGTRLTVV.

The chain carries TRBV3-1 and TRBJ2-2; no firm D call. Germline CDR1 is LGHDT and CDR2 is YNNKEL (reference sequence). V was clipped by 4 bases and J by 6 bases, with 9 bases between them. The CDR3 totals 13 residues. Here the CDR3 DNA reads TGTGCCAGCAGCCCACCGGGCCCCGGGGAGCTGTTTTTT. Translating it yields CASSPPGPGELFF.

The genes are TRBV2 and TRBJ2-7; 13 bases are shared with TRBD2. With 5 bases clipped from V and 2 bases from J, the junction kept 12 bases outside the gene matches. CDR3 length equals 18 residues. Germline lookup yields CDR1 SNHLY and CDR2 FYNNEI. CDR3 bases: TGTGCCAGCAGTCTGGGACTAGCGGGACCCCCAGGGGCCTACGAGCAGTACTTC. Protein sequence: CASSLGLAGPPGAYEQYF.

In its sample, this clonotype was seen many times. This chain connects TRBV12-3 or TRBV12-4 to TRBJ2-1; no clear D gene. V was pared by 1 base and J by 4 bases, with 5 bases between. This CDR3 comprises 13 residues. The CDR3 spells CASSLVKYNEQFF. The CDR3, as DNA: TGTGCCAGCAGTTTAGTGAAGTACAATGAGCAGTTCTTC.

The rearrangement joins TRBV7-3 to TRBJ1-5; possible D gene TRBD1, 5 bases. CDR1 and CDR2 from the germline V gene are SGHTA and FQGTGA. This CDR3 has 15 amino acids. Deletions cut 5 bases from V and 3 bases from J, with 14 bases between. The CDR3: CASSEGHLVNQPQHF. CDR3 DNA: TGTGCCAGCAGCGAGGGGCACTTGGTCAATCAGCCCCAGCATTTT.

This rearrangement joins TRBV6-1 to TRBJ1-5, with 9 bases fitting TRBD1. Germline loops: CDR1 MNHNS, CDR2 SASEGT. The CDR3 consists of 14 residues. V shed 5 bases and J 6 bases; nucleotides not matched to a gene: 5. This CDR3 is CASSSTGGGQPQHF. CDR3 nucleotide sequence: TGTGCCAGCAGTTCTACAGGGGGCGGTCAGCCCCAGCATTTT.

This clonotype occurred a few times. This chain joins TRBV9 and TRBJ2-4; D remains ambiguous. The V end was cut by 0 bases, the J end by 5 bases, with 9 bases between. Germline V gene lookup returns CDR1 SGDLS and CDR2 YYNGEE. CDR3 length equals 14 residues. In DNA form, the CDR3 reads TGTGCCAGCAGCGTAGAAGCAGGCCAAAACATTCAGTACTTC. Translating it yields CASSVEAGQNIQYF.

The V and J genes are TRBV7-9 and TRBJ2-1; the D is unclear. Trimming stripped 7 bases from V and 2 bases from J, with 12 bases between. This CDR3 has 14 residues. Germline CDR1 reads SEHNR; CDR2 reads FQNEAQ (reference sequence). As DNA, the CDR3 is TGTGCCAGCAACCGACTGGATACCTACAATGAGCAGTTCTTC. Translating it yields CASNRLDTYNEQFF. The full variable domain, its missing parts supplied by reference TRBV7-9 and TRBJ2-1, is DTGVSQNPRHKITKRGQNVTFRCDPISEHNRLYWYRQTLGQGPEFLTYFQNEAQLEKSRLLSDRFSAERPKGSFSTLEIQRTEQGDSAMYLCASNRLDTYNEQFFGPGTRLTVL.

This clonotype has a handful of counts. V is TRBV12-3 or TRBV12-4 and J is TRBJ1-4, with TRBD1 as a possible D gene (5 bases). This CDR3 is built from 13 residues. Trimming took off 2 bases at V and 5 bases at J, with 6 bases between the two ends. DNA of the CDR3: TGTGCCAGCAGTTTACACAGGAATGAAAAACTGTTTTTT. It codes for CASSLHRNEKLFF.